This T cell receptor (beta chain) was obtained from a study of a mutant IDH1 vaccine in newly diagnosed glioma. Study details: The sex distribution of treated patients was approximately 62% male and roughly 38% female, with a mean age of roughly 40 years.

As to time point: baseline, week 1 (first vaccination visit). Treatment given: pre-vaccination baseline after standard-of-care therapy. TCRdb's copy holds only in-frame clones and misses some; the assay was immunoSEQ multiplex PCR. This sample has about 68,000 clones, with about four fifths found just once. Germline lookup yields CDR1 MGHRA and CDR2 YSYEKL. The CDR3 runs 15 residues. V was trimmed by 6 bases and J by 3 bases, leaving 14 bases between them. The sequencing here drew on PBMCs, taken from a glioma patient treated with radiotherapy, temozolomide or both. The source of this sequence is a man over 45 with glioma. V is TRBV4-1 and J is TRBJ2-2; D not resolved. CDR3 amino acids: CASREEHGDTGELFF. The CDR3 coding sequence is TGCGCCAGCAGAGAGGAACACGGAGACACCGGGGAGCTGTTTTTT.